This passage covers 6 T cell receptor beta chains from one sample sequenced in a study of monozygotic twins with inflammatory bowel disease. TCRdb re-called the 5' RACE reads and catalogs CDR3 proteins one per entry, DNA excluded. Here the sample table reports approximately 200,000 distinct CDR3 sequences. Sequencing input: blood. These TCRs come from a human donor with ulcerative colitis or Crohn's disease, or a healthy co-twin of an affected twin (not recorded which).

V is TRBV10-3 and J is TRBJ2-7. There are 12 residues in the CDR3. Germline V lookup: CDR1 ENHRY, CDR2 SYGVKD. The CDR3 spells CAISVRSDEQYF.

The V and J genes are TRBV6-1 and TRBJ1-1; the TRBD1 assignment by TCRdb is unverifiable without DNA. The CDR3 has 14 residues. Germline V CDR1 and CDR2: MNHNS, SASEGT. The CDR3 here is CASSPGKVNTEAFF.

The chain links TRBV5-1 to TRBJ2-7; TCRdb names TRBD2, which stays unverified in the absence of DNA. Germline V gene data show CDR1 as SGHRS and CDR2 as YFSETQ. The CDR3 spans 15 residues. This CDR3 reads CASSQDPAGGYEQYF. The whole variable domain, filled in from reference TRBV5-1 and TRBJ2-7, reads KAGVTQTPRYLIKTRGQQVTLSCSPISGHRSVSWYQQTPGQGLQFLFEYFSETQRNKGNFPGRFSGRQFSNSRSEMNVSTLELGDSALYLCASSQDPAGGYEQYFGPGTRLTVT.

The J gene is TRBJ2-7, the V gene TRBV12-3 or TRBV12-4. There are 14 residues in the CDR3. CDR3: CASSTQTGPYEQYF.

The chain uses TRBV6-5 and TRBJ2-3; TCRdb returns TRBD2, unconfirmable since there is no DNA. The germline gives CDR1 MNHEY, CDR2 SVGAGI. The CDR3 is 16 residues long. The CDR3 protein is CASSYGGGSSTGGQYF.

The gene calls are TRBV4-1 and TRBJ2-1; TCRdb calls TRBD1, which cannot be checked without DNA. Per the germline V gene, CDR1 is MGHRA and CDR2 is YSYEKL. The CDR3 is 15 residues long. CDR3 residues: CASSHGILGKNEQFF.